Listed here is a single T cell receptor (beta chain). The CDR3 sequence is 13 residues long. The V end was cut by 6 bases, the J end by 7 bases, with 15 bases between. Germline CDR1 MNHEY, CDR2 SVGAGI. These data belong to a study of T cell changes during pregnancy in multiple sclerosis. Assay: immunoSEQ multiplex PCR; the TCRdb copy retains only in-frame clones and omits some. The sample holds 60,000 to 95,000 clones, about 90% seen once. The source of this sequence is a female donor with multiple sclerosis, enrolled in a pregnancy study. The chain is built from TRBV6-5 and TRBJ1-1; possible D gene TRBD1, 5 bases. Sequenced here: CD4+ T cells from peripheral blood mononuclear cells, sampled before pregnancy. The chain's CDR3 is CASSRGFQGEAFF. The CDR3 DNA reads TGTGCCAGCAGCCGCGGATTTCAGGGTGAAGCTTTCTTT.